This entry is about one T cell receptor (beta chain). What it recognizes is unknown. Germline CDR1 reads SGHRS; CDR2 reads YFSETQ. V was pared by 4 bases and J by 2 bases, with 13 bases between. The CDR3 runs 14 residues. TCR beta cDNA libraries included unique molecular identifiers. TCRdb re-called the PCR reads through MiXCR, storing one row per CDR3 protein. This table holds fewer than 900,000 distinct CDR3 sequences, 46% found once. This entry comes from a study of post-analysis software for immune sequencing data. The overall study: Relapsing-remitting, secondary progressive and progressive-relapsing multiple sclerosis were all included among the disease courses.

General study points: With F measure, samples from one preparation batch clustered together strongly. Patients showed TRBV5-6, TRBV5-1 and TRBV20-1 among four to six TRBV segments more frequent than in controls. People with multiple sclerosis had a significantly lower normalized Chao1 diversity than controls did.

J is TRBJ2-7 and V is TRBV5-1; possibly TRBD1 for D (6 bases). The sequenced sample consisted of blood. This clonotype was obtained from a girl between 10 and 17 years old with multiple sclerosis. For the CDR3, the DNA is TGCGCCAGCAGCCACCCCCGGGACACCTACGAGCAGTACTTC. Residues: CASSHPRDTYEQYF. The full variable domain, in which reference TRBV5-1 and TRBJ2-7 provide the parts outside the CDR3, is KAGVTQTPRYLIKTRGQQVTLSCSPISGHRSVSWYQQTPGQGLQFLFEYFSETQRNKGNFPGRFSGRQFSNSRSEMNVSTLELGDSALYLCASSHPRDTYEQYFGPGTRLTVT.